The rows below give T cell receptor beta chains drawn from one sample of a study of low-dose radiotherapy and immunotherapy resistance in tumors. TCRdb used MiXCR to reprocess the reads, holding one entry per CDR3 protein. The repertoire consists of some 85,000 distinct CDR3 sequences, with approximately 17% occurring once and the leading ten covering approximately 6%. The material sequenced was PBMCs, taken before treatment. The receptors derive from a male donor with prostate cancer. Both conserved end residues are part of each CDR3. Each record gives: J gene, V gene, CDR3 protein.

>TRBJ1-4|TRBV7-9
CASSPFGTNEKLFF
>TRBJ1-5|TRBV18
CASSPQEGGGNQPQHF
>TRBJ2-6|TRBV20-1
CSASHGANVLTF
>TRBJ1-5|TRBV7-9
CASSSDRYSNQPQHF
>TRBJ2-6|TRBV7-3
CASSLKGSGANVLTF
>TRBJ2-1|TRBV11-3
CASSSHTGTINEQFF
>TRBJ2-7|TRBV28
CASIPSGYQSYEQYF
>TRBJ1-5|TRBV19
CASSGTGFVNQPQHF
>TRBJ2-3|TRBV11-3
CASSSRTSGDTQYF
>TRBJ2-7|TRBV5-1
CASSLAFAGGSEQYF
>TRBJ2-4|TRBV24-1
CATSDPGRADIQYF
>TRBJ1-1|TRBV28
CASSLWGLGDTEAFF
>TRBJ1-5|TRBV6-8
CASSGGNQPQHF
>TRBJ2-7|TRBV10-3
CAISGGGAYEQYF
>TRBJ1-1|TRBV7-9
CASSEDSGDTEAFF
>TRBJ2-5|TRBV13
CASSPRDRRETQYF
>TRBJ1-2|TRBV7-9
CASSFPGTKDGYTF
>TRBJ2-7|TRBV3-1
CASSQDGTGREQYF
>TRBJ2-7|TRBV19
CASSTILHGAVSYEQYF
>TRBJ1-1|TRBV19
CASSRDTILQGTEAFF
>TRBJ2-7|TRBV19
CASSIAQGQQYF
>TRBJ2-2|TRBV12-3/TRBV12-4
CASTPGLAGGAGELFF
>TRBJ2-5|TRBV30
CAWSVVDETQYF
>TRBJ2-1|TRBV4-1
CASSQEPGLAGVWSYNEQFF
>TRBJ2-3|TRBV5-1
CASATGAGPTTDTQYF
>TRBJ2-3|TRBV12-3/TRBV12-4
CASSNRTGSTDTQYF
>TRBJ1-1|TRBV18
CASSPRGQNTEAFF
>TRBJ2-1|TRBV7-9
CASSKDLGGSDEQFF
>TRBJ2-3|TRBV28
CASSPGRGPGEDTQYF
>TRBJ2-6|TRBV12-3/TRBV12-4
CASSQRGGAGANVLTF
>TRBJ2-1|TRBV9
CASSDPGLAGTGEQFF
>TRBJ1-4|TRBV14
CASSQDRGFGEKLFF
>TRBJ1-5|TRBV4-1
CASSQEARDNQPQHF
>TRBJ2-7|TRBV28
CASSLRPKEQYF
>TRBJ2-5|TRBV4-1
CASSQELGLLHF
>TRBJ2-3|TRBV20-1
CSGSASGRAADTQYF
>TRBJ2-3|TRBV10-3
CAISVRSGTDTQYF
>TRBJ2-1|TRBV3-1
CASSQNGGEQFF
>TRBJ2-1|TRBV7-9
CASSNILGSGILPDTQFF
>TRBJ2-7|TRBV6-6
CASTTGRILEQYF
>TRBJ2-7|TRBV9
CASSVGPSGVTEQYF
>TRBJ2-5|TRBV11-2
CASGFGSQETQYF
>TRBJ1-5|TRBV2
CASSVTGGNQPQHF
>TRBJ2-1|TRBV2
CASRPPSTGLYNEQFF